The next 28 T cell receptor beta chains were all read from a single sample in a study of T cell repertoires in cytomegalovirus infection. One entry per CDR3 protein results from TCRdb running MiXCR on the reads. Among roughly 250,000 distinct CDR3 sequences listed, 22% were seen once. Sequenced sample: CD8+ T cells from PBMCs. These receptors were collected from a human donor in good health (CMV status not recorded). Some clones in this sample may be carry-over from other donors' samples.

This clonotype showed up just a few times. This chain uses TRBV7-2 with TRBJ1-1; no reliable D call. Germline CDR1 SGHTA, CDR2 FQGNSA. The CDR3 has 14 amino acids. Deletions cut 2 bases from V and 1 base from J, with 8 bases between. CDR3 in DNA: TGTGCCAGCAGCTTAAGGTTGAAGAACACTGAAGCTTTCTTT. Residues: CASSLRLKNTEAFF.

The rearrangement links TRBV20-1 to TRBJ2-3, with a weak D call TRBD2 (7 bases). This CDR3 is built from 13 residues. Germline CDR1 and CDR2: DFQATT and SNEGSKA (reference sequence). Trimming took off 6 bases at V and 2 bases at J, with 12 bases between the two ends. The CDR3 DNA follows: TGCAGTGCCTTCCGGGGGGCCACAGATACGCAGTATTTT. Amino acid sequence: CSAFRGATDTQYF.

CDR3 sequence: CASSPGTLSLAKNIQYF. CDR3 DNA sequence: TGTGCCAGCAGTCCCGGGACACTTTCACTGGCCAAAAACATTCAGTACTTC. The rearrangement joins TRBV2 to TRBJ2-4; weak D call: TRBD1 (6 bases). CDR1 SNHLY and CDR2 FYNNEI come from the germline V gene. The CDR3 totals 17 residues. The V end lost 5 bases, the J end lost 1 base, and 18 bases lay between the germline ends.

This clonotype was counted many times. The genes are TRBV7-9 and TRBJ2-5, with unresolved D. CDR1 is SEHNR, CDR2 FQNEAQ, per germline (reference sequence). The CDR3 is 11 amino acids. With 1 base removed from V and 7 bases from J, the gap between germline ends came to 4 bases. The CDR3 DNA reads as TGTGCCAGCAGCTTAGACACGACCCAGTACTTC. The encoded protein is CASSLDTTQYF.

The chain carries TRBV7-2 and TRBJ2-5; 13 positions agree with TRBD2. The CDR3 runs to 15 residues. V shed 5 bases and J 9 bases; nucleotides not matched to a gene: 9. CDR1 SGHTA and CDR2 FQGNSA come from the germline V gene. The CDR3 coding sequence is TGTGCCAGCAGCCGAGTCACTAGCGGGGGGGATCCCCAGTACTTC. Encoded protein: CASSRVTSGGDPQYF.

At least ten counts were recorded for this clonotype. One junction end disagrees with the germline gene, perhaps due to a read error. The V and J genes are TRBV10-3 and TRBJ2-3; tentatively, D is TRBD1 or TRBD2 (5 bases each). This CDR3 contains 17 residues. Germline CDR1 and CDR2: ENHRY and SYGVKD. This chain's CDR3 is CAISESIRDGASDTQYF. The CDR3 DNA follows: TGTGCCATCAGCGAGTCTATACGGGACGGAGCCTCAGATACGCAGTATTTT.

This clonotype was counted ten times or more. CDR3 in amino acids: CASSLSEGTVYGYTF. CDR3 bases: TGTGCCAGCAGCTTAAGTGAAGGGACGGTCTATGGCTACACCTTC. The J gene is TRBJ1-2, the V gene TRBV7-2; D might be TRBD1 (5 bases). The CDR3 length is 15 residues. Germline values: CDR1 SGHTA, CDR2 FQGNSA. Trimming took off 2 bases at V and 4 bases at J, with 14 bases between the two ends. The full variable domain, rest sourced from reference TRBV7-2 and TRBJ1-2, is GAGVSQSPSNKVTEKGKDVELRCDPISGHTALYWYRQSLGQGLEFLIYFQGNSAPDKSGLPSDRFSAERTGGSVSTLTIQRTQQEDSAVYLCASSLSEGTVYGYTFGSGTRLTVV.

In this sample, this clonotype turned up a few times. The V and J genes are TRBV2 and TRBJ2-1; D ambiguous. V was cut by 1 base and J by 2 bases, with 12 bases left in between. The CDR3 contains 16 residues. Germline lookup yields CDR1 SNHLY and CDR2 FYNNEI. The CDR3 DNA sequence: TGTGCCAGCAGTGAAGAGAGGTTTCTCCCCTACAATGAGCAGTTCTTC. Amino acids: CASSEERFLPYNEQFF.

The J gene is TRBJ1-1, the V gene TRBV12-3 or TRBV12-4; 8 bases fit TRBD1. The V segment lost 3 bases and the J segment 5 bases; nucleotides outside the gene matches: 5. The CDR3 covers 14 residues. CDR3 bases: TGTGCCAGCAGTTTGGTCAGGGGGCGAACTGAAGCTTTCTTT. This gives the protein CASSLVRGRTEAFF.

This sequence joins TRBV28 and TRBJ2-1; 9 nucleotides align to TRBD1. Trimming took 7 bases from V and 10 from J; bases not matched to a gene: 5. Germline V gives CDR1 MDHEN, CDR2 SYDVKM. This CDR3 has 12 amino acids. The CDR3 sequence is CASTPGQGEQFF. CDR3 DNA: TGTGCCAGCACCCCCGGACAGGGGGAGCAGTTCTTC. The full variable domain, rest sourced from reference TRBV28 and TRBJ2-1, is DVKVTQSSRYLVKRTGEKVFLECVQDMDHENMFWYRQDPGLGLRLIYFSYDVKMKEKGDIPEGYSVSREKKERFSLILESASTNQTSMYLCASTPGQGEQFFGPGTRLTVL.

This clonotype was recorded a few times. V and J are TRBV2 and TRBJ2-3; D is unresolved. V lost 3 bases and J lost 3, with 10 bases in between. The length of the CDR3 is 14 residues. Germline values: CDR1 SNHLY, CDR2 FYNNEI. In DNA form, the CDR3 reads TGTGCCAGCAGTGATTTCTTGGTTACAGATACGCAGTATTTT. Encoded protein: CASSDFLVTDTQYF.

This clonotype occurred a few times. J is TRBJ1-1 and V is TRBV12-3 or TRBV12-4, with D possibly being TRBD1 (5 bases). V lost 6 bases to trimming and J lost 1 base, with 9 bases between them. This CDR3 is 13 amino acids long. The CDR3 here is CASRGRGNTEAFF. CDR3 DNA: TGTGCCAGCAGGGGGAGGGGGAACACTGAAGCTTTCTTT.

This chain connects TRBV7-9 to TRBJ2-4; TRBD1 is a possible D gene (7 bases). Trimming stripped 5 bases from V and 0 bases from J, with 14 bases between. The germline gives CDR1 SEHNR, CDR2 FQNEAQ (reference sequence). CDR3 length: 16 amino acids. CDR3 DNA sequence: TGTGCCAGCAGCACAAACAGGGGACTAGCCAAAAACATTCAGTACTTC. Translation: CASSTNRGLAKNIQYF.

The V gene is TRBV6-2 or TRBV6-3, the J gene TRBJ2-5; 10 bases line up with TRBD2. V was clipped by 0 bases and J by 2 bases; unmatched bases: 3. The CDR3 length is 16 residues. Per the germline V gene, CDR1 is MNHEY and CDR2 is SVGEGT. CDR3 protein: CASSYSTSGEQETQYF. CDR3 coding DNA: TGTGCCAGCAGTTACTCTACTAGCGGGGAACAAGAGACCCAGTACTTC.

This clonotype occurred many times. The J gene is TRBJ2-7, the V gene TRBV7-6; D may be TRBD1 (6 bases). The V gene's germline CDR1 is SGHVS and CDR2 FNYEAQ. This CDR3 is 13 amino acids long. Deletions cut 0 bases from V and 6 bases from J, with 9 bases between. As DNA, the CDR3 is TGTGCCAGCAGCTTAGCCCGGGACACCGAGCAGTACTTC. Protein sequence: CASSLARDTEQYF.

As DNA, the CDR3 is TGCGCCAGCAGCCAGCCGGGTGGACAGGCCAATCAGCCCCAGCATTTT. Protein product: CASSQPGGQANQPQHF. The chain combines TRBV4-1 with TRBJ1-5; 7 positions match TRBD1. This CDR3 spans 16 amino acids. Germline CDR1 MGHRA, CDR2 YSYEKL. V dropped 3 bases and J dropped 3; count of bases not matched to a gene: 8.

This clonotype was seen many times. The chain employs TRBV28 and TRBJ1-4; D unclear. With 5 bases removed from V and 3 bases from J, the gap between germline ends came to 19 bases. The CDR3 has 17 amino acids. From germline, CDR1 is MDHEN and CDR2 SYDVKM. CDR3 DNA sequence: TGTGCCAGCAGTCCGATCCTAATAAGGGCCTCTAATGAAAAACTGTTTTTT. It specifies CASSPILIRASNEKLFF.

This clonotype was picked up a small number of times. V gene TRBV6-5 combines with J gene TRBJ1-2; weak D call: TRBD1 (5 bases). Trimming took off 0 bases at V and 7 bases at J, with 21 bases between the two ends. The CDR3 runs 17 residues. CDR1 and CDR2 (germline): MNHEY, SVGAGI. CDR3 sequence reads: CASSYSLGQAAPSGYTF. CDR3 nucleotides: TGTGCCAGCAGTTACTCCCTGGGGCAGGCCGCACCCAGTGGCTACACCTTC.

This clonotype has at least ten counts. The V gene is TRBV7-9, the J gene TRBJ2-2, with 10 positions matching TRBD2. V dropped 4 bases and J dropped 1; count of bases not matched to a gene: 3. This CDR3 comprises 16 residues. CDR1 is SEHNR, CDR2 FQNEAQ, per germline (reference sequence). The CDR3: CASSSLAGGNTGELFF. The CDR3 nucleotides are TGTGCCAGCAGCTCGTTAGCGGGGGGGAACACCGGGGAGCTGTTTTTT.

The sample holds a few counts of this clonotype. This sequence joins TRBV4-1 and TRBJ2-5; 13 bases match TRBD2. CDR3 length equals 19 residues. Trimming removed 0 bases from V and 0 bases from J; junction bases left unmatched: 7. CDR1 and CDR2 (germline): MGHRA, YSYEKL. This CDR3 is CASSQEETSGGPDQETQYF. In nucleotides, the CDR3 is TGCGCCAGCAGCCAAGAGGAGACTAGCGGGGGGCCCGACCAAGAGACCCAGTACTTC.

The V gene is TRBV7-9, the J gene TRBJ1-1, with 8 bases fitting TRBD1. CDR3 size: 14 residues. CDR1 is SEHNR and CDR2 is FQNEAQ in the germline V gene (reference sequence). The J segment lost 5 bases and the V segment lost 5 bases, leaving 7 bases of the junction unmatched. The CDR3 protein is CASSHWTGWTEAFF. The CDR3 nucleotides read TGTGCCAGCAGCCACTGGACAGGGTGGACTGAAGCTTTCTTT.

This clonotype was observed a handful of times. This chain links TRBV25-1 with TRBJ1-2, with D unresolved. CDR3 length equals 13 residues. The V end was cut by 6 bases, the J end by 4 bases, with 12 bases between. Germline V gene data show CDR1 as MGHDK and CDR2 as SYGVNS. The CDR3 region has the DNA TGTGCCAGCAGCCCCTCCGCGGCCTATGGCTACACCTTC. Translating gives CASSPSAAYGYTF.

The sample holds a few counts of this clonotype. The chain recombines TRBV19 with TRBJ1-4; D gene unclear. Germline lookup yields CDR1 LNHDA and CDR2 SQIVND (reference sequence). CDR3 length equals 13 residues. V lost 5 bases, J lost 0 bases, and 4 bases lay in between. This chain's CDR3 is CASSAATNEKLFF. The CDR3 bases are TGTGCCAGTAGTGCTGCAACTAATGAAAAACTGTTTTTT.

This clonotype was counted ten times or more. The chain combines TRBV15 with TRBJ2-1; D possibly uses TRBD1 or TRBD2 (6 bases each). The CDR3 totals 16 residues. Between the trimmed V and J ends, which lost 0 bases and 2 bases, there was a span of 11 bases. CDR1 is LNHNV and CDR2 is YYDKDF in the germline V gene (reference sequence). In nucleotides, the CDR3 is TGTGCCACCAGCAGAGAGTGGGGGGCGACCTACAATGAGCAGTTCTTC. This gives the protein CATSREWGATYNEQFF. Complete variable domain (other parts from reference TRBV15 and TRBJ2-1): DAMVIQNPRYQVTQFGKPVTLSCSQTLNHNVMYWYQQKSSQAPKLLFHYYDKDFNNEADTPDNFQSRRPNTSFCFLDIRSPGLGDTAMYLCATSREWGATYNEQFFGPGTRLTVL.

This clonotype was detected ten times or more. The chain uses TRBV7-6 and TRBJ1-3; D is perhaps TRBD1 (5 bases). CDR1 and CDR2 from the germline V gene are SGHVS and FNYEAQ. CDR3 length: 16 residues. V lost 1 base to trimming and J lost 4 bases, with 14 bases between them. Written as DNA, the CDR3 is TGTGCCAGCAGCTTAGAGGCGGCAGGGAGGGGAAACACCATATATTTT. Residues: CASSLEAAGRGNTIYF.

There are a few counts of this clonotype. The CDR3 region is CASTLQGGAYTGELFF. CDR3 nucleotide sequence: TGTGCCAGCACCCTCCAGGGGGGCGCATATACCGGGGAGCTGTTTTTT. V gene TRBV28 combines with J gene TRBJ2-2; D is possibly TRBD1 (7 bases). V was shortened by 7 bases and J by 5 bases, with 20 bases between the two germline ends. The CDR3 extends over 16 amino acids. Per the germline V gene, CDR1 is MDHEN and CDR2 is SYDVKM.

V gene TRBV9 combines with J gene TRBJ1-1, with D hard to call. Germline V gene sequence: CDR1 SGDLS, CDR2 YYNGEE. The CDR3 is 13 amino acids. V was pared by 4 bases and J by 1 base, with 8 bases between. The CDR3 sequence is CASSSHGNTEAFF. Here the CDR3 DNA reads TGTGCCAGCAGCTCACATGGGAACACTGAAGCTTTCTTT.

V usage is TRBV19 and J usage is TRBJ2-2, with D unclear. The CDR3 is made up of 14 amino acids. Germline V gene sequence: CDR1 LNHDA, CDR2 SQIVND (reference sequence). V dropped 3 bases and J dropped 0 bases, with 5 bases sitting between them. The DNA for the CDR3 is TGTGCCAGTAGTATCCTAGCGAACACCGGGGAGCTGTTTTTT. This gives the protein CASSILANTGELFF.